The entry below describes one T cell receptor beta chain. The sample is drawn from a study of blood T cell repertoires in COVID-19. Across the whole study: Samples came from the United States, Italy and Spain, spanning acute and convalescent COVID-19. From T cells, B-cell-depleted T cells, or PBMCs came the material, which was cDNA or gDNA.

In the authors' methods: Amplifying reference gene primers gave estimates of nucleated cell counts. Using immunoSEQ multiplex PCR, the repertoire was profiled, and TCRdb retains in-frame clones only, with some absent. That table is the source of V, J and clone size, and D and trimming were worked out from the DNA. This table holds some 270,000 clones, roughly 87% found once. The V segment lost 4 bases and the J segment 13 bases; nucleotides outside the gene matches: 16. The CDR3 is made up of 15 amino acids. CDR1 and CDR2 (germline): SGHTA, FQGNSA. J is TRBJ1-2 and V is TRBV7-2; 9 nucleotides agree with TRBD1. The receptor was isolated from a woman aged 40-49 years who had recovered from COVID-19. The sequenced sample was peripheral blood. CDR3 in DNA: TGTGCCAGCAGCTCTCCGATGGGGACAGGGAAAGCTGCCACCTTC. Amino acids: CASSSPMGTGKAATF.